Described below is a single T cell receptor beta chain sequence and its context. Its antigen is not known. TCRdb's copy holds only in-frame clones and misses some; the assay was immunoSEQ multiplex PCR. This repertoire shows approximately 66,000 clones, 70% to 90% found once; its top ten account for about 0.75%. Prior autoimmune disease or systemic immunosuppression barred patients. This CDR3 is 16 amino acids long. Germline V gives CDR1 SGHTS, CDR2 YDEGEE. Germline trimming cut 0 bases from V and 6 bases from J; bases unmatched to any gene: 8. This sample is part of a study of OX40 agonist ivuxolimab in advanced cancers. Whole-study findings and limits: At doses 0.1 to 3.0 mg/kg, CD4+ and CD8+ clones expanded.

Sample: CD4+ or CD8+ T cells sorted from blood, taken in a trial of the OX40 agonist ivuxolimab. The origin of this receptor is an adult with an advanced solid tumor such as melanoma, head and neck, liver or kidney cancer. The rearrangement uses TRBV5-8 and TRBJ2-1; 8 bases match TRBD2. The CDR3 bases are TGTGCCAGCAGCTTGGAAGCGGGAGTAATGGGCAATGAGCAGTTCTTC. This codes for CASSLEAGVMGNEQFF.